The rows below give T cell receptor beta chains drawn from one sample of a study of T cell repertoires in cytomegalovirus infection. These receptors have no identified antigens. TCRdb used MiXCR to reprocess the reads, holding one entry per CDR3 protein. The sample carries 310,000 or so distinct CDR3 sequences, more than 20% recorded once. Source: cultured PBMCs, taken from culture after CMV antigen stimulation. These receptors were taken from a human donor in good health (CMV status not recorded). Some clones in this sample may be carry-over from other donors' samples. The CDR3 runs from the conserved cysteine through the conserved F or W. The order of the fields is J gene, D gene, clone size, V gene, CDR3 protein, CDR3 DNA. The D gene is left open where the match is weak. A clone size is listed for some rows: how often the clone was seen (once, few, many), or a class if it is expanded.

J gene: TRBJ2-1
D gene: .
clone size: .
V gene: TRBV20-1
CDR3 protein: CSASRGVSGVDEQFF
CDR3 DNA: TGCAGTGCTAGCAGAGGGGTTTCAGGGGTCGATGAGCAGTTCTTC

J gene: TRBJ1-5
D gene: TRBD1
clone size: .
V gene: TRBV18
CDR3 protein: CASSPGTGMDNQPQHF
CDR3 DNA: TGTGCCAGCTCACCGGGGACAGGGATGGACAATCAGCCCCAGCATTTT

J gene: TRBJ2-1
D gene: TRBD2
clone size: .
V gene: TRBV7-2
CDR3 protein: CASSPWTSGRAFPKNEQFF
CDR3 DNA: TGTGCCAGCAGCCCCTGGACTAGCGGGAGGGCTTTTCCGAAGAACGAGCAGTTCTTC

J gene: TRBJ1-2
D gene: .
clone size: .
V gene: TRBV19
CDR3 protein: CASSIVPASGYTF
CDR3 DNA: TGTGCCAGTAGTATAGTTCCGGCTTCGGGCTACACCTTC

J gene: TRBJ2-1
D gene: TRBD2
clone size: few
V gene: TRBV7-6
CDR3 protein: CASRLMGTSGYNEQFF
CDR3 DNA: TGTGCCAGCAGACTAATGGGGACTAGCGGTTACAATGAGCAGTTCTTC

J gene: TRBJ2-5
D gene: TRBD2
clone size: many
V gene: TRBV7-2
CDR3 protein: CASSGLAGGWEGETQYF
CDR3 DNA: TGTGCCAGCAGCGGCTTAGCGGGAGGATGGGAGGGAGAGACCCAGTACTTC

J gene: TRBJ2-1
D gene: .
clone size: .
V gene: TRBV5-1
CDR3 protein: CASSLEVGDYNEQFF
CDR3 DNA: TGCGCCAGCAGCTTGGAGGTCGGCGACTACAATGAGCAGTTCTTC

J gene: TRBJ2-1
D gene: .
clone size: .
V gene: TRBV7-3
CDR3 protein: CASSPLSVTYNEQFF
CDR3 DNA: TGTGCCAGCAGCCCCTTGTCCGTGACCTACAATGAGCAGTTCTTC

J gene: TRBJ1-4
D gene: .
clone size: few
V gene: TRBV7-8
CDR3 protein: CASSSQGRFNEKLFF
CDR3 DNA: TGTGCCAGCAGCTCCCAGGGGAGGTTTAATGAAAAACTGTTTTTT

J gene: TRBJ2-1
D gene: .
clone size: .
V gene: TRBV29-1
CDR3 protein: CSVGSRATRRNEQFF
CDR3 DNA: TGCAGCGTTGGATCGCGGGCCACCCGTCGGAATGAGCAGTTCTTC